A single sample is the source of the 15 T cell receptor beta chains below, sequenced in a study of beta chain features in type 1 diabetes. Expressed TCRB transcripts were sequenced because the entire RNA isolate underwent reverse transcription. Using immunoSEQ multiplex PCR, the repertoire was profiled, and TCRdb retains in-frame clones only, with some absent. The sample has about 640,000 clones, around an eighth seen once. Their antigens remain unidentified. General study points: Moderate yet significant TCRB CDR3 shortening was seen in Type 1 diabetes patients in all four CD4+ subsets.

Sequencing was carried out using naive CD4+ T cells from blood. The source of these receptors is a young man with type 1 diabetes.

In its sample, this clone was seen a few times. This sequence joins TRBV9 and TRBJ2-6; 7 bases match TRBD1. The CDR3 consists of 16 residues. CDR1 is SGDLS and CDR2 is YYNGEE in the germline V gene. V trimming: 3 bases; J trimming: 2 bases; junction bases outside the gene matches: 5. The CDR3 bases are TGTGCCAGCAGCGCCCGGGACAGTCCTGGGGCCAACGTCCTGACTTTC. It specifies CASSARDSPGANVLTF.

This clone has a handful of counts. The chain has TRBV9 and TRBJ2-5, with 10 nucleotides matching TRBD2. V dropped 4 bases and J dropped 4; count of bases not matched to a gene: 16. In germline, CDR1 is SGDLS, CDR2 YYNGEE. The CDR3 covers 18 residues. CDR3 coding DNA: TGTGCCAGCAGCTCCCGTGGAGCGGGGGGGCCGGGTCGAGAGACCCAGTACTTC. Its protein is CASSSRGAGGPGRETQYF. Using reference TRBV9 and TRBJ2-5 for the parts outside the CDR3, the full variable domain is DSGVTQTPKHLITATGQRVTLRCSPRSGDLSVYWYQQSLDQGLQFLIQYYNGEERAKGNILERFSAQQFPDLHSELNLSSLELGDSALYFCASSSRGAGGPGRETQYFGPGTRLLVL.

The chain links TRBV10-3 to TRBJ2-4; D unclear. V lost 0 bases to trimming and J lost 2 bases, with 14 bases between them. Germline lookup yields CDR1 ENHRY and CDR2 SYGVKD. The CDR3 extends over 17 amino acids. CDR3 sequence: CAISESTTLRTKNIQYF. Here the CDR3 DNA reads TGTGCCATCAGTGAGTCGACAACGTTAAGAACCAAAAACATTCAGTACTTC.

This clone appeared a few times. The chain links TRBV7-2 to TRBJ2-4, with 10 positions matching TRBD1. The CDR3 runs to 15 residues. The germline V gene has CDR1 SGHTA and CDR2 FQGNSA. The V segment lost 5 bases and the J segment 7 bases; nucleotides outside the gene matches: 8. The DNA for the CDR3 is TGTGCCAGCAGCATTGAGGGACAGGGGAACAACATTCAGTACTTC. It is translated as CASSIEGQGNNIQYF.

This sequence joins TRBV5-1 and TRBJ1-2; tentatively, D is TRBD1 (5 bases). With 4 bases removed from V and 4 bases from J, the gap between germline ends came to 23 bases. The germline V gene has CDR1 SGHRS and CDR2 YFSETQ. The CDR3 is 17 amino acids. CDR3 amino acids: CASSPQYKGTFGYGYTF. Written as DNA, the CDR3 is TGCGCCAGCAGCCCACAATATAAAGGGACCTTTGGCTATGGCTACACCTTC.

This clone was counted only a few times. This chain uses TRBV4-2 with TRBJ2-3; D might be TRBD2 (7 bases). CDR3 length: 13 residues. Between the trimmed V and J ends, which lost 1 base and 9 bases, there was a span of 11 bases. CDR1 is LGHNA and CDR2 is YNFKEQ in the germline V gene. The DNA of the CDR3 is TGTGCCAGCAGCCAAGCAGGGGACTACACGCAGTATTTT. Translated, it gives CASSQAGDYTQYF.

V and J are TRBV11-2 and TRBJ1-2, with D possibly TRBD1 on 5 matching bases. Germline V gene data show CDR1 as SGHAT and CDR2 as FQNNGV. The CDR3 has 15 amino acids. V lost 5 bases and J 6 bases, leaving 19 bases between the germline ends. The CDR3 DNA reads TGTGCCAGCAGCCTTAACGGGGCTGGTCGCAATGGCTACACCTTC. Its protein product is CASSLNGAGRNGYTF.

V gene TRBV25-1 combines with J gene TRBJ2-5, with D tentatively TRBD1 (5 bases). CDR1 and CDR2 (germline): MGHDK, SYGVNS. V gave up 1 base and J gave up 5 bases, with 11 bases separating them. The CDR3 has 14 residues. The CDR3 is CASSELTGTETQYF. The CDR3 DNA is TGTGCCAGCAGTGAATTAACAGGAACGGAGACCCAGTACTTC.

This clone was seen a handful of times. V gene TRBV28 combines with J gene TRBJ2-4; 7 bases are shared with TRBD2. CDR1 is MDHEN, CDR2 SYDVKM, per germline. With V trimmed by 8 bases and J by 9 bases, 13 bases remained unmatched. This CDR3 comprises 14 residues. The DNA for the CDR3 is TGTGCCAGCTCGCCTGTTGGACTAGACGGCATTCAGTACTTC. This translates into CASSPVGLDGIQYF.

V and J are TRBV28 and TRBJ2-7, with D unresolved. Looked up from germline, CDR1 is MDHEN and CDR2 is SYDVKM. The CDR3 has 11 residues. V lost 8 bases to trimming and J lost 2 bases, with 7 bases between them. The CDR3 region is CASSVAYEQYF. The DNA for the CDR3 is TGTGCCAGCTCCGTCGCCTACGAGCAGTACTTC.

The V gene is TRBV5-5, the J gene TRBJ2-1, with D tentatively TRBD1 (6 bases). This CDR3 contains 15 residues. Germline V gives CDR1 SGHKS, CDR2 YYEKEE (reference sequence). The V end was cut by 4 bases, the J end by 12 bases, with 23 bases between. The CDR3: CASSPTLPGQSVQFF. The CDR3 coding sequence is TGTGCCAGCAGCCCAACTCTACCGGGACAAAGCGTGCAGTTCTTC. Together with reference TRBV5-5 and TRBJ2-1, the CDR3 gives the full variable domain: DAGVTQSPTHLIKTRGQQVTLRCSPISGHKSVSWYQQVLGQGPQFIFQYYEKEERGRGNFPDRFSARQFPNYSSELNVNALLLGDSALYLCASSPTLPGQSVQFFGPGTRLTVL.

This rearrangement joins TRBV25-1 to TRBJ1-2, with D maybe TRBD1 (6 bases). Per the germline V gene, CDR1 is MGHDK and CDR2 is SYGVNS. V was shortened by 10 bases and J by 8 bases, with 20 bases between the two germline ends. The CDR3 length is 13 residues. The CDR3 here is CATFRGGPAGYTF. The CDR3 coding sequence is TGTGCCACCTTCCGAGGGGGACCCGCCGGCTACACCTTC.

The rearrangement uses TRBV7-8 and TRBJ2-7; maybe TRBD1 (6 bases). The CDR3 has 15 residues. CDR1 SGHVS and CDR2 FQNEAQ come from the germline V gene. V was trimmed by 5 bases and J by 2 bases, leaving 16 bases between them. The DNA of the CDR3 is TGTGCCAGCAGCCACAGGACAGCGGCGACCTACGAGCAGTACTTC. Its translation is CASSHRTAATYEQYF.

The CDR3 protein is CAWSLWSLGYTF. The CDR3 nucleotides are TGTGCCTGGAGTCTTTGGAGCTTAGGCTACACCTTC. The chain couples TRBV30 to TRBJ1-2; D uncertain. Germline loops: CDR1 GTSNPN, CDR2 SVGIG (reference sequence). This CDR3 has 12 amino acids. Between the trimmed V and J ends, which lost 2 bases and 8 bases, there was a span of 12 bases. Combining the CDR3 with reference TRBV30 and TRBJ1-2 gives the whole variable domain SQTIHQWPATLVQPVGSPLSLECTVEGTSNPNLYWYRQAAGRGLQLLFYSVGIGQISSEVPQNLSASRPQDRQFILSSKKLLLSDSGFYLCAWSLWSLGYTFGSGTRLTVV.

This clone was observed a few times. This chain joins TRBV4-3 and TRBJ2-3; 7 nucleotides match TRBD2. CDR1 LGHNA and CDR2 YSLEER come from the germline V gene. The CDR3 loop spans 16 amino acids. V lost 0 bases to trimming and J lost 6 bases; unmatched junction nucleotides: 9. Written as DNA, the CDR3 is TGCGCCAGCAGCCAAGAGACTAGCCAATCCGGGGATACGCAGTATTTT. Amino acids: CASSQETSQSGDTQYF.